The present entry profiles one T cell receptor (beta chain) with its context. Its antigen is not known. This record belongs to a study of OX40 agonist ivuxolimab in advanced cancers. Study background: Clinicians treated patients with ivuxolimab, an agonistic anti-OX40 (CD134) antibody. The study, taken as a whole, reports: Partial responders at 0.1-3.0 mg/kg showed near-lowest clonal expansion. Clonal expansion by week 6 occurred in CD4+ and CD8+ blood T cells (at 0.1 to 3.0 mg/kg).

Libraries were prepared by immunoSEQ multiplex PCR; TCRdb keeps only in-frame clonotypes and omits some of them. This table holds some 70,000 clones, around 90% found once. CDR3 length: 17 amino acids. V gave up 4 bases and J gave up 0 bases, with 13 bases separating them. Germline assignment: CDR1 SGHTA and CDR2 FQGNSA. Sequencing was performed on CD4+ or CD8+ T cells sorted from blood, taken in a trial of the OX40 agonist ivuxolimab. The chain combines TRBV7-2 with TRBJ1-6, with a tentative D call TRBD1 (5 bases). The TCR sequence derives from an adult with an advanced solid tumor such as melanoma, head and neck, liver or kidney cancer. In DNA form, the CDR3 reads TGTGCCAGCAGCTATTCTGGGGGTAGCTCCTATAATTCACCCCTCCACTTT. It yields the protein CASSYSGGSSYNSPLHF.